One sample yielded the 19 T cell receptor beta chains listed below, sequenced in a study of T cells in Graves' hyperthyroidism and ophthalmopathy. RNA transcripts yielded amplified TCR beta CDR3 regions. A first-round RT-PCR of the TCR CDR3 used the HTBI primer set. TCRdb independently ran MiXCR on the multiplex PCR reads; one entry per CDR3 protein. The sample has a few hundred thousand distinct CDR3 sequences; roughly an eighth are singletons. The specimen was blood. The receptor source for this set is a woman aged 40 to 50 with Graves' ophthalmopathy.

As for this clonotype: One end of the junction does not line up with germline, which may come from a read error. This rearrangement joins TRBV10-3 to TRBJ1-3; weak D call: TRBD1 (6 bases). Germline CDR1 reads ENHRY; CDR2 reads SYGVKD. CDR3 size: 14 residues. The CDR3 reads CAISLQGPGNTIYF. DNA of the CDR3: TGCGCCATCAGCCTACAGGGACCTGGAAACACCATATATTTT.

A few counts support this clonotype. The chain links TRBV10-3 to TRBJ2-1; D possibly corresponds to TRBD1 (5 bases). The V and J ends lost 4 bases and 8 bases respectively, with 12 bases between them. CDR1 is ENHRY and CDR2 is SYGVKD in the germline V gene. CDR3 length: 13 amino acids. CDR3 sequence: CAISAAGQDEQFF. The CDR3 coding sequence is TGTGCCATCAGTGCTGCAGGGCAAGATGAGCAGTTCTTC.

The rearrangement joins TRBV30 to TRBJ2-5, with 8 nucleotides matching TRBD1. CDR3 length: 13 amino acids. Germline CDR1 GTSNPN, CDR2 SVGIG (reference sequence). V trimming: 5 bases; J trimming: 2 bases; junction bases outside the gene matches: 4. CDR3 residues: CAWGQGHQETQYF. The CDR3 DNA reads as TGTGCCTGGGGACAGGGCCATCAAGAGACCCAGTACTTC.

The sample holds a few counts of this clonotype. The chain combines TRBV7-2 with TRBJ2-7; D remains unclear. The CDR3 is 13 residues long. Deletions cut 2 bases from V and 7 bases from J, with 12 bases between. In germline, CDR1 is SGHTA, CDR2 FQGNSA. The CDR3 DNA reads as TGTGCCAGCAGCTTACCGTCCGGTCGGGAGCAGTACTTC. Translating gives CASSLPSGREQYF.

This clonotype was seen more than once but under ten times. The chain joins TRBV12-3 or TRBV12-4 to TRBJ2-5; the match to TRBD2 covers 8 bases. V shed 3 bases and J 2 bases; nucleotides not matched to a gene: 8. This CDR3 has 16 residues. Written as DNA, the CDR3 is TGTGCCAGCAGTTTCGGGAAGGCTAGCGGGCAAGAGACCCAGTACTTC. Residues: CASSFGKASGQETQYF.

The sample holds many counts of this clonotype. This chain links TRBV28 with TRBJ2-1; D is perhaps TRBD1 (6 bases). With 8 bases removed from V and 2 bases from J, the gap between germline ends came to 10 bases. This CDR3 has 13 residues. Germline V gene data show CDR1 as MDHEN and CDR2 as SYDVKM. The CDR3 nucleotides read TGTGCCAGCTACCGGACAGCCTACAATGAGCAGTTCTTC. This translates into CASYRTAYNEQFF.

In this sample, this clonotype turned up many times. The chain couples TRBV7-2 to TRBJ2-5; 9 nucleotides match TRBD1. This CDR3 has 14 amino acids. After removal of 5 bases from V and 7 bases from J, the junction contained 8 bases not matched to a gene. Germline CDR1 and CDR2: SGHTA and FQGNSA. DNA of the CDR3: TGTGCCAGCAGCAAGGACAGGGGACTCAGGACCCAGTACTTC. Encoded protein: CASSKDRGLRTQYF. Full variable domain (missing parts from reference TRBV7-2 and TRBJ2-5): GAGVSQSPSNKVTEKGKDVELRCDPISGHTALYWYRQSLGQGLEFLIYFQGNSAPDKSGLPSDRFSAERTGGSVSTLTIQRTQQEDSAVYLCASSKDRGLRTQYFGPGTRLLVL.

V usage is TRBV27 and J usage is TRBJ2-1; 12 positions agree with TRBD2. V lost 5 bases and J lost 4; bases outside the gene matches: 3. The CDR3 totals 15 residues. From germline, CDR1 is MNHEY and CDR2 SMNVEV (reference sequence). The CDR3 coding sequence is TGTGCCAGCAGTCGGACTAGCGGGGAATACAATGAGCAGTTCTTC. Amino acid sequence: CASSRTSGEYNEQFF.

This clonotype has just a few counts. This chain joins TRBV5-1 and TRBJ1-3, with TRBD1 matching 10 bases. With V trimmed by 1 base and J by 0 bases, 4 bases remained unmatched. Germline CDR1 SGHRS, CDR2 YFSETQ. The CDR3 covers 17 residues. CDR3 region: CASSLSGQGSSGNTIYF. The DNA for the CDR3 is TGCGCCAGCAGCTTGTCGGGACAGGGGTCCTCTGGAAACACCATATATTTT.

This clonotype has ten or more counts. The chain joins TRBV6-5 to TRBJ1-1; D is unclear. The CDR3 is 16 amino acids. CDR1 MNHEY and CDR2 SVGAGI come from the germline V gene. V was shortened by 2 bases and J by 0 bases, with 13 bases between the two germline ends. CDR3 sequence (DNA): TGTGCCAGCAGTTACCCGGGGAATCTCATGAACACTGAAGCTTTCTTT. Protein sequence: CASSYPGNLMNTEAFF.

This clonotype came up many times. The chain carries TRBV7-9 and TRBJ2-7; D is unresolved. The CDR3 is 12 residues long. Germline V gives CDR1 SEHNR, CDR2 FQNEAQ (reference sequence). V gave up 4 bases and J gave up 0 bases, with 4 bases separating them. The CDR3 is CASSWDSYEQYF. The CDR3 bases are TGTGCCAGCAGCTGGGACTCCTACGAGCAGTACTTC. The complete variable domain, with remaining parts taken from reference TRBV7-9 and TRBJ2-7, reads DTGVSQNPRHKITKRGQNVTFRCDPISEHNRLYWYRQTLGQGPEFLTYFQNEAQLEKSRLLSDRFSAERPKGSFSTLEIQRTEQGDSAMYLCASSWDSYEQYFGPGTRLTVT.

The rearrangement links TRBV19 to TRBJ2-2; 13 positions match TRBD2. The CDR3 totals 18 residues. V gave up 1 base and J gave up 1 base; unmatched junction bases: 3. Germline lookup yields CDR1 LNHDA and CDR2 SQIVND (reference sequence). In DNA, the CDR3 is TGTGCCAGTAGTATAGGACTAGCGGGGGGCCAGAACACCGGGGAGCTGTTTTTT. Amino acids: CASSIGLAGGQNTGELFF.

V is TRBV19 and J is TRBJ1-1; D is uncertain. V dropped 2 bases and J dropped 6 bases, with 16 bases sitting between them. Germline assignment: CDR1 LNHDA and CDR2 SQIVND (reference sequence). CDR3 length equals 15 residues. CDR3 loop: CASSIPRRARPEAFF. CDR3 nucleotides: TGTGCCAGTAGTATACCCAGACGGGCGCGACCTGAAGCTTTCTTT.

J is TRBJ2-2 and V is TRBV28; D call uncertain. Germline-derived CDR1 and CDR2 are MDHEN and SYDVKM. The CDR3 is made up of 14 amino acids. The V end was cut by 6 bases, the J end by 6 bases, with 14 bases between. The CDR3 reads CASRHSPLPGELFF. The CDR3 DNA reads as TGTGCCAGCAGACACAGTCCGCTGCCCGGGGAGCTGTTTTTT.

This clonotype turned up a few times. This rearrangement joins TRBV11-2 to TRBJ2-7, with 7 bases identical to TRBD2. CDR1 and CDR2 from the germline V gene are SGHAT and FQNNGV. The CDR3 runs to 15 residues. Trimming cost V 4 bases and J 5 bases; bases outside gene matches: 11. The CDR3 bases are TGTGCCAGCAGCTCGTGGACTAGAGGATCCCACGAGCAGTACTTC. This translates into CASSSWTRGSHEQYF.

The sample holds a few counts of this clonotype. The chain combines TRBV10-3 with TRBJ2-3; 10 bases match TRBD1. From germline, CDR1 is ENHRY and CDR2 SYGVKD. After removal of 10 bases from V and 4 bases from J, the junction contained 14 bases not matched to a gene. This CDR3 is 16 amino acids long. DNA of the CDR3: TGTGCCACGTGCGACAGGGGGCTCTGGATTCCAGATACGCAGTATTTT. Amino acid sequence: CATCDRGLWIPDTQYF.

The chain combines TRBV20-1 with TRBJ2-6, with TRBD2 as a possible D gene (5 bases). Germline CDR1 DFQATT, CDR2 SNEGSKA (reference sequence). The CDR3 extends over 12 amino acids. The CDR3 here is CSGGSGANVLTF. The CDR3 nucleotides read TGCAGCGGCGGGTCTGGGGCCAACGTCCTGACTTTC.

The CDR3 nucleotides are TGTGCCTGGAGTGTGGGGACAGGAGTATACTCTGGGGCCAACGTCCTGACTTTC. Translation: CAWSVGTGVYSGANVLTF. The chain is built from TRBV30 and TRBJ2-6, with 8 nucleotides matching TRBD1. The V segment lost 0 bases and the J segment 0 bases; nucleotides outside the gene matches: 7. Germline CDR1 reads GTSNPN; CDR2 reads SVGIG (reference sequence). This CDR3 is 18 amino acids long.

This clonotype has ten or more counts. This CDR3 is CASSLGTGASPLHF. CDR3 in DNA: TGTGCCAGCAGCTTAGGGACAGGGGCTTCACCCCTCCACTTT. The V gene is TRBV7-2, the J gene TRBJ1-6, with 9 bases matching TRBD1. CDR1 and CDR2 from the germline V gene are SGHTA and FQGNSA. The CDR3 has 14 amino acids. Losses at the gene ends were 1 base for V and 9 bases for J; bases not matched to a gene: 1.